What follows are 8 T cell receptor beta chains derived from one specimen sequenced in a study of T cells in Graves' hyperthyroidism and ophthalmopathy. Template material for amplifying TCR beta CDR3 regions consisted of RNA transcripts. The primer set for the first-round RT-PCR of the TCR CDR3 was HTBI. TCRdb re-called the multiplex PCR reads with MiXCR, one entry per CDR3 protein. Of about 480,000 distinct CDR3 sequences listed, 20% to 25% were seen once; the top ten hold approximately 54%. Sequencing used blood. Receptor source: a woman in her 70s with Graves' ophthalmopathy.

The chain couples TRBV20-1 to TRBJ1-1; D is unresolved. The CDR3 spans 13 residues. Germline V gene data show CDR1 as DFQATT and CDR2 as SNEGSKA (reference sequence). V was cut by 4 bases and J by 0 bases, with 9 bases left in between. CDR3 coding DNA: TGCAGTGCTAAGCGTGACCTGAACACTGAAGCTTTCTTT. This translates into CSAKRDLNTEAFF.

The chain employs TRBV18 and TRBJ1-2; a weak D match, TRBD1 (5 bases). CDR3 length equals 14 residues. Trimming cost V 2 bases and J 8 bases, with 15 bases left between them. Germline-derived CDR1 and CDR2 are KGHSH and LQKENI. For the CDR3, the DNA is TGTGCCAGCTCACCAGGGACGGATTCGAGAGGCTACACCTTC. Amino acids: CASSPGTDSRGYTF.

This clonotype was detected many times. The chain carries TRBV28 and TRBJ2-3; D may be TRBD2 (5 bases). Germline loops: CDR1 MDHEN, CDR2 SYDVKM. Trimming pared 3 bases from V and 5 bases from J, leaving 12 bases between. The CDR3 consists of 14 residues. CDR3 amino acids: CASSLPTRVDTQYF. CDR3 bases: TGTGCCAGCAGTTTGCCCACTAGGGTAGATACGCAGTATTTT. The full variable domain, with the rest looked up from reference TRBV28 and TRBJ2-3, is DVKVTQSSRYLVKRTGEKVFLECVQDMDHENMFWYRQDPGLGLRLIYFSYDVKMKEKGDIPEGYSVSREKKERFSLILESASTNQTSMYLCASSLPTRVDTQYFGPGTRLTVL.

Remarks on this clonotype: This may be a read error: a much more frequent sequence differs by one nucleotide. V gene TRBV7-2 combines with J gene TRBJ2-5; D ambiguous. Per germline, CDR1 SGHTA and CDR2 FQGNSA. V lost 0 bases, J lost 5 bases, and 19 bases lay in between. This CDR3 is built from 17 residues. The CDR3 loop reads CASSLAGAPAGWETQYF. CDR3 DNA: TGTGCCAGCAGCTTAGCGGGTGCCCCGGCTGGGTGGGAGACCCAGTACTTC.

The gene calls are TRBV12-3 or TRBV12-4 and TRBJ1-5, with D tentatively TRBD1 (5 bases). The CDR3 covers 13 residues. Trimming stripped 7 bases from V and 7 bases from J, with 14 bases between. The CDR3 nucleotides read TGTGCCAGCACCCTCAGGGCGGAGCAGCCCCAGCATTTT. It yields the protein CASTLRAEQPQHF.

This clonotype appeared many times. The chain carries TRBV12-3 or TRBV12-4 and TRBJ2-1; 7 bases are a match to TRBD2. The CDR3 has 15 amino acids. V trimming: 7 bases; J trimming: 6 bases; junction bases outside the gene matches: 12. The CDR3 is CASILSGTLSNEQFF. DNA of the CDR3: TGTGCCAGCATCTTAAGCGGGACGTTGAGCAATGAGCAGTTCTTC.

Turning to this clonotype: Possible read error: a much larger clone is one base away. The CDR3 coding sequence is TGTGCCAGCAGTCCCACCCCCGCGGACTACGAGCAGTTCTTC. This gives the protein CASSPTPADYEQFF. The V gene is TRBV11-2, the J gene TRBJ2-1, with TRBD2 as a possible D gene (6 bases). Germline V gene lookup returns CDR1 SGHAT and CDR2 FQNNGV. The CDR3 runs to 14 residues. The V and J ends lost 6 bases and 10 bases respectively, with 19 bases between them.

This clonotype has more than one count but fewer than ten. The rearrangement joins TRBV6-5 to TRBJ2-4, with 9 bases identical to TRBD2. The CDR3 consists of 17 residues. Unmatched junction bases numbered 14, after V lost 2 bases and J lost 9 bases. Germline CDR1 is MNHEY and CDR2 is SVGAGI. The CDR3 protein is CASSYGAGGPFLGIQYF. The CDR3 region has the DNA TGTGCCAGCAGTTACGGCGCGGGAGGGCCGTTCCTGGGCATTCAGTACTTC.